This T cell receptor beta chain was documented in a study of T cell changes during pregnancy in multiple sclerosis. Generated by immunoSEQ multiplex PCR, the TCRdb table keeps only in-frame clones and is missing some. This repertoire shows approximately 40,000 clones, 90% to 95% found once; its top ten account for about 8%. This clone was counted once. The CDR3 covers 15 residues. V lost 4 bases, J lost 1 base, and 5 bases stayed unmatched. Germline CDR1 MGHRA, CDR2 YSYEKL. Sequencing was performed on CD8+ T cells from peripheral blood mononuclear cells, taken in the third trimester of pregnancy. The receptor's source is a female donor with multiple sclerosis, enrolled in a pregnancy study. The chain recombines TRBV4-1 with TRBJ2-5; 8 bases map to TRBD2. DNA of the CDR3: TGCGCCAGCAGCCCTTCGAGCGGGGGCCAAGAGACCCAGTACTTC. It encodes CASSPSSGGQETQYF.